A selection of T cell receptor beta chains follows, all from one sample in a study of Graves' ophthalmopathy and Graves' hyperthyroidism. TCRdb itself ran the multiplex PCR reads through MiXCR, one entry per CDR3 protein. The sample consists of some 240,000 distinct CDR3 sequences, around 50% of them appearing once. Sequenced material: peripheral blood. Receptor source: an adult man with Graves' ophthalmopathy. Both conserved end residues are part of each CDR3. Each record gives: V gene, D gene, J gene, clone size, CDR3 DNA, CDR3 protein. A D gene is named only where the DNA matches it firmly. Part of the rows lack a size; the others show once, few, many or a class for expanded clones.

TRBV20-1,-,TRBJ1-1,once,TGCAGTGCTGGCCGTGAAGCTTTCTTT,CSAGREAFF
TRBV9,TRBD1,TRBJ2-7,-,TGTGCCAGCAGCTTCGGACAGGGTCTTACCTACGAGCAGTACTTC,CASSFGQGLTYEQYF
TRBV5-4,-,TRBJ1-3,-,TGTGCCAGCAGCTCCGACCCCTCAGCTAGAAACACCATATATTTT,CASSSDPSARNTIYF
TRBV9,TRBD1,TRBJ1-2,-,TGTGCCAGCAGCGGACAGGGGACAGCTAACTATGGCTACACCTTC,CASSGQGTANYGYTF
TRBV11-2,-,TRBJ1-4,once,TGTGCCAGCAGCACCCCGTACGATTCGGCTAATGAAAAACTGTTTTTT,CASSTPYDSANEKLFF
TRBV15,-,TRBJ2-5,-,TGTGCCACCGGACAAACGATTAGCCAAGAGACCCAGTACTTC,CATGQTISQETQYF
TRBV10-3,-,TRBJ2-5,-,TGTGCCACCAGTGAGGGAGAGACCCAGTACTTC,CATSEGETQYF
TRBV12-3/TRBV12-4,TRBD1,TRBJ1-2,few,TGTGCCAGCAGTCCACGTGATGCAGGGGGAGAGGGCTACACCTTC,CASSPRDAGGEGYTF
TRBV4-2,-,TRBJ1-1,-,TGTGCCAGCAGCGTACCGACAGGCCCTCGCGCTGAAGCTTTCTTT,CASSVPTGPRAEAFF
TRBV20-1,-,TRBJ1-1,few,TGCAGTGCGTGGGGTCCCGGGAACACTGAAGCTTTCTTT,CSAWGPGNTEAFF